The next 31 T cell receptor beta chains were all read from a single sample in a study of blood T cell repertoires in COVID-19. Libraries were prepared by immunoSEQ multiplex PCR; TCRdb keeps only in-frame clonotypes and omits some of them. The sample includes about 140,000 clones, about 88% of them seen just once. Specimen: peripheral blood. These receptor sequences come from a human donor with COVID-19, enrolled during active disease. The donor label of this sample is uncertain.

V usage is TRBV6-5 and J usage is TRBJ1-2, with 7 bases aligning to TRBD1. The CDR3 consists of 15 residues. Germline lookup yields CDR1 MNHEY and CDR2 SVGAGI. After removal of 7 bases from V and 2 bases from J, the junction contained 10 bases not matched to a gene. CDR3 amino acids: CASTLQTGRNYGYTF. In DNA form, the CDR3 reads TGTGCCAGCACCTTACAGACAGGGAGGAACTATGGCTACACCTTC.

V and J are TRBV11-1 and TRBJ2-5; 7 positions match TRBD1. Trimming cost V 4 bases and J 4 bases; bases outside gene matches: 6. Germline-derived CDR1 and CDR2 are SGHAT and FQDESV (reference sequence). This CDR3 is built from 14 residues. The CDR3 protein is CASSYTGDGETQYF. In nucleotides, the CDR3 is TGTGCCAGCAGCTATACAGGGGATGGAGAGACCCAGTACTTC. The whole variable domain, filled in from reference TRBV11-1 and TRBJ2-5, reads EAEVAQSPRYKITEKSQAVAFWCDPISGHATLYWYRQILGQGPELLVQFQDESVVDDSQLPKDRFSAERLKGVDSTLKIQPAELGDSAMYLCASSYTGDGETQYFGPGTRLLVL.

The chain links TRBV7-9 to TRBJ1-2, with D unresolved. The CDR3 length is 13 residues. CDR1 is SEHNR, CDR2 FQNEAQ, per germline (reference sequence). V lost 2 bases and J 1 base, leaving 5 bases between the germline ends. The CDR3 bases are TGTGCCAGCAGCTTAAGAGTTAACTATGGCTACACCTTC. Translation gives CASSLRVNYGYTF. The complete variable domain, with remaining parts taken from reference TRBV7-9 and TRBJ1-2, reads DTGVSQNPRHKITKRGQNVTFRCDPISEHNRLYWYRQTLGQGPEFLTYFQNEAQLEKSRLLSDRFSAERPKGSFSTLEIQRTEQGDSAMYLCASSLRVNYGYTFGSGTRLTVV.

The J gene is TRBJ1-3, the V gene TRBV12-3 or TRBV12-4; D remains unclear. Trimming took off 6 bases at V and 7 bases at J, with 7 bases between the two ends. There are 11 residues in the CDR3. The CDR3 here is CASSRWNTIYF. The DNA for the CDR3 is TGTGCCAGCAGCCGGTGGAACACCATATATTTT.

CDR3 protein: CAWSLDRVSREQYF. The CDR3 DNA reads as TGTGCCTGGAGTTTGGACAGGGTTTCGCGGGAGCAGTACTTC. V is TRBV30 and J is TRBJ2-7; 8 nucleotides align to TRBD1. There are 14 residues in the CDR3. Germline values: CDR1 GTSNPN, CDR2 SVGIG (reference sequence). J lost 7 bases, V lost 2 bases, and 10 bases had no gene match. The full variable domain, in which reference TRBV30 and TRBJ2-7 provide the parts outside the CDR3, is SQTIHQWPATLVQPVGSPLSLECTVEGTSNPNLYWYRQAAGRGLQLLFYSVGIGQISSEVPQNLSASRPQDRQFILSSKKLLLSDSGFYLCAWSLDRVSREQYFGPGTRLTVT.

The chain couples TRBV5-1 to TRBJ1-4; the D is unclear. This CDR3 contains 16 residues. Germline-derived CDR1 and CDR2 are SGHRS and YFSETQ. Trimming took off 1 base at V and 0 bases at J, with 10 bases between the two ends. CDR3 in amino acids: CASSLRVEATNEKLFF. The CDR3 nucleotides read TGCGCCAGCAGCTTGAGAGTGGAGGCAACTAATGAAAAACTGTTTTTT.

V and J are TRBV4-2 and TRBJ1-3; the D gene is possibly TRBD1 (5 bases). V was pared by 0 bases and J by 7 bases, with 13 bases between. The CDR3 is made up of 15 amino acids. Per germline, CDR1 LGHNA and CDR2 YNFKEQ. The CDR3, as DNA: TGTGCCAGCAGCCAAGATCTGTGGGAGGGGAACACCATATATTTT. It is translated as CASSQDLWEGNTIYF.

The gene calls are TRBV2 and TRBJ1-2; D remains unclear. Germline V CDR1 and CDR2: SNHLY, FYNNEI. V lost 10 bases, J lost 0 bases, and 12 bases lay in between. The CDR3 sequence is 13 residues long. CDR3 loop: CAITVNANYGYTF. The CDR3, as DNA: TGTGCCATTACAGTGAACGCTAACTATGGCTACACCTTC.

This chain joins TRBV18 and TRBJ1-5; D is possibly TRBD1 (5 bases). Trimming removed 1 base from V and 3 bases from J, with 10 bases in between. Per the germline V gene, CDR1 is KGHSH and CDR2 is LQKENI. CDR3 length: 15 amino acids. The DNA of the CDR3 is TGTGCCAGCTCACCACAGGGACTGGACAATCAGCCCCAGCATTTT. It is translated as CASSPQGLDNQPQHF.

A single count supports this clone. This chain joins TRBV6-5 and TRBJ1-4, with 7 bases aligning to TRBD1. The CDR3 loop spans 13 amino acids. The germline V gene encodes CDR1 MNHEY and CDR2 SVGAGI. Trimming cost V 7 bases and J 8 bases; bases outside gene matches: 7. The DNA of the CDR3 is TGTGCCAGCATTGTCGGCAGGGGGGAAAAACTGTTTTTT. This gives the protein CASIVGRGEKLFF.

The chain combines TRBV7-9 with TRBJ2-3, with 7 bases matching TRBD1. CDR3 size: 14 residues. The germline V gene has CDR1 SEHNR and CDR2 FQNEAQ (reference sequence). V dropped 4 bases and J dropped 4; count of bases not matched to a gene: 5. Here the CDR3 reads CASSSGTDPDTQYF. The CDR3 region has the DNA TGTGCCAGCAGCTCCGGGACAGATCCAGATACGCAGTATTTT.

The chain carries TRBV7-3 and TRBJ2-5, with 12 bases aligning to TRBD2. From germline, CDR1 is SGHTA and CDR2 FQGTGA. The CDR3 sequence is 15 residues long. Trimming cost V 5 bases and J 5 bases; bases outside gene matches: 6. This CDR3 is CASSPTSGGGETQYF. Written as DNA, the CDR3 is TGTGCCAGCAGCCCGACTAGCGGGGGAGGGGAGACCCAGTACTTC.

The chain is built from TRBV6-5 and TRBJ1-1; TRBD1 matches 8 bases. The CDR3 has 15 residues. J was trimmed by 6 bases and V by 2 bases; bases with no gene match: 8. Per the germline V gene, CDR1 is MNHEY and CDR2 is SVGAGI. The CDR3 DNA reads as TGTGCCAGCAGTTACGGATCAGGGGGCGAGTCTGAAGCTTTCTTT. Amino acid sequence: CASSYGSGGESEAFF.

The rearrangement uses TRBV6-5 and TRBJ2-7; 10 bases map to TRBD1. The germline V gene has CDR1 MNHEY and CDR2 SVGAGI. The V and J ends lost 6 bases and 4 bases, in that order; junction bases with no gene match: 3. This CDR3 has 13 amino acids. The CDR3: CASSRGQGYEQYF. CDR3 DNA: TGTGCCAGCAGCCGGGGACAGGGGTACGAGCAGTACTTC.

V is TRBV15 and J is TRBJ1-5; weak D call: TRBD1 (6 bases). CDR3 length: 18 residues. The V end was cut by 0 bases, the J end by 6 bases, with 21 bases between. CDR1 and CDR2 (germline): LNHNV, YYDKDF (reference sequence). The CDR3 DNA follows: TGTGCCACCAGCAGAGATCAATACATAAGAGGGGGAGTTCAGCCCCAGCATTTT. Residues: CATSRDQYIRGGVQPQHF.

As regards this clone: The sample carries other DNA sequences with the same CDR3. The chain couples TRBV3-1 (or the pseudogene TRBV3-2) to TRBJ2-3; D is unclear. The germline gives CDR1 LGHDT, CDR2 YNNKEL (reference sequence). The ends were cut back, 5 bases at V and 5 bases at J, with 20 bases in the middle. The CDR3 consists of 16 residues. The CDR3 protein is CASSRRLAVTQDTQYF. CDR3 DNA: TGTGCCAGCAGCAGACGACTGGCGGTTACGCAAGATACGCAGTATTTT.

V and J are TRBV5-5 and TRBJ1-2, with D possibly matching TRBD1 (5 bases). Germline CDR1 reads SGHKS; CDR2 reads YYEKEE (reference sequence). The V and J ends lost 1 base and 3 bases respectively, with 19 bases between them. The CDR3 has 17 amino acids. CDR3 coding DNA: TGTGCCAGCAGCTTGACTGGTTGGGCGGGGACTGACTATGGCTACACCTTC. Translating it yields CASSLTGWAGTDYGYTF.

The V call is TRBV25-1, the J call TRBJ2-1; D may be TRBD2 (6 bases). This CDR3 is built from 17 residues. Deletions cut 1 base from V and 3 bases from J, with 16 bases between. Germline assignment: CDR1 MGHDK and CDR2 SYGVNS. DNA for the CDR3: TGTGCCAGCAGTGAATCTAGTGGTACTAGCATCTACAATGAGCAGTTCTTC. This translates into CASSESSGTSIYNEQFF.

The chain employs TRBV29-1 and TRBJ2-7; TRBD1 agrees at 9 bases. V shed 6 bases, J shed 5 bases, and the junction held 11 bases outside the gene matches. The germline V gene has CDR1 SQVTM and CDR2 ANQGSEA. The CDR3 consists of 14 residues. CDR3 sequence reads: CSVDFGTGINEQYF. The CDR3 DNA is TGCAGCGTCGACTTCGGGACAGGGATTAACGAGCAGTACTTC.

A single count supports this clone. V and J are TRBV24-1 and TRBJ2-3, with a possible D match to TRBD1 (6 bases). The CDR3 covers 15 residues. Germline V CDR1 and CDR2: KGHDR, SFDVKD. Trimming took 10 bases from V and 0 from J, leaving 16 bases between them. CDR3 loop: CATQGMGLSTDTQYF. For the CDR3, the DNA is TGTGCCACGCAGGGGATGGGGCTTAGCACAGATACGCAGTATTTT.

This sequence joins TRBV27 and TRBJ2-2; D is possibly TRBD1 (6 bases). V lost 9 bases and J lost 5, with 13 bases in between. This CDR3 is 13 amino acids long. The germline V gene encodes CDR1 MNHEY and CDR2 SMNVEV (reference sequence). Here the CDR3 reads CASKDSTTGELFF. In DNA form, the CDR3 reads TGTGCCAGTAAGGACAGCACAACCGGGGAGCTGTTTTTT.

The chain employs TRBV19 and TRBJ2-3, with D possibly TRBD2 on 6 matching bases. The germline V gene has CDR1 LNHDA and CDR2 SQIVND (reference sequence). The CDR3 totals 16 residues. V shed 1 base and J shed 0 bases, with 11 bases lying between them. The CDR3 nucleotides are TGTGCCAGTAGTATAGTTTCTCGGGAGAGCACAGATACGCAGTATTTT. This sequence encodes CASSIVSRESTDTQYF.

This chain connects TRBV12-5 to TRBJ1-5, with a possible D match to TRBD1 (6 bases). The CDR3 length is 16 residues. Germline CDR1 reads LGHNT; CDR2 reads FRNRAP. Trimming took off 3 bases at V and 5 bases at J, with 17 bases between the two ends. The CDR3 reads CASGFRRTDLDQPQHF. CDR3 DNA: TGTGCTAGTGGTTTCCGGCGGACAGATCTAGATCAGCCCCAGCATTTT.

This clone was observed a single time. The chain couples TRBV19 to TRBJ2-3; a possible D gene is TRBD2 (5 bases). The CDR3 extends over 16 amino acids. Germline values: CDR1 LNHDA, CDR2 SQIVND (reference sequence). The germline V and J ends were trimmed by 3 bases and 0 bases, with 13 bases remaining between them. This CDR3 is CASSIRRFPSTDTQYF. The CDR3 bases are TGTGCCAGTAGTATTAGGAGGTTTCCTAGCACAGATACGCAGTATTTT.

V usage is TRBV21-1 and J usage is TRBJ1-5. TRBV21-1 is a documented pseudogene. This CDR3 contains 18 residues. CDR3 loop: CASSGGGGMGYSNQPQHF. The DNA of the CDR3 is TGTGCCAGCAGCGGCGGGGGAGGGATGGGTTATAGCAATCAGCCCCAGCATTTT.

The chain combines TRBV6-4 with TRBJ1-5; a weak D match, TRBD1 (5 bases). V was pared by 10 bases and J by 1 base, with 20 bases between. The CDR3 has 16 residues. Germline lookup yields CDR1 MRHNA and CDR2 SNTAGT. The CDR3 bases are TGTGCCATAGGGGCCGCTAACGATCCGAGCAATCAGCCCCAGCATTTT. This encodes CAIGAANDPSNQPQHF.

This clone was seen only once. This chain connects TRBV29-1 to TRBJ2-1, with a possible D match to TRBD2 (6 bases). Germline CDR1 reads SQVTM; CDR2 reads ANQGSEA. The CDR3 covers 14 residues. Trimming pared 6 bases from V and 3 bases from J, leaving 15 bases between. CDR3 amino acids: CSVTGTGDYNEQFF. CDR3 nucleotide sequence: TGCAGCGTGACCGGGACGGGGGACTACAATGAGCAGTTCTTC.

V is TRBV4-1 and J is TRBJ1-5; the match to TRBD1 covers 7 bases. Germline trimming cut 1 base from V and 10 bases from J; bases unmatched to any gene: 19. The CDR3 has 18 amino acids. In germline, CDR1 is MGHRA, CDR2 YSYEKL. CDR3 residues: CASSQGPLDRAHGVPQHF. CDR3 bases: TGCGCCAGCAGCCAAGGGCCACTAGACAGGGCCCATGGTGTCCCCCAGCATTTT.

The J gene is TRBJ1-2, the V gene TRBV4-2; weak D call: TRBD1 (5 bases). The CDR3 runs to 13 residues. The ends were cut back, 7 bases at V and 3 bases at J, with 12 bases in the middle. The V gene's germline CDR1 is LGHNA and CDR2 YNFKEQ. CDR3 nucleotide sequence: TGTGCCAGCAACCCGGGGGGTTACTATGGCTACACCTTC. It yields the protein CASNPGGYYGYTF.

The rearrangement joins TRBV19 to TRBJ1-1; no definite D call. With 9 bases removed from V and 5 bases from J, the gap between germline ends came to 19 bases. The CDR3 is 14 residues long. Germline CDR1 reads LNHDA; CDR2 reads SQIVND (reference sequence). CDR3 loop: CASKLFLTGTEAFF. As DNA, the CDR3 is TGTGCCAGCAAGCTTTTTTTGACTGGGACTGAAGCTTTCTTT.

This chain connects TRBV19 to TRBJ1-2, with 10 bases aligning to TRBD1. Per the germline V gene, CDR1 is LNHDA and CDR2 is SQIVND (reference sequence). The CDR3 consists of 18 residues. Trimming removed 5 bases from V and 6 bases from J; junction bases left unmatched: 18. CDR3 in amino acids: CASSALYGTGEDYHGYTF. The CDR3 nucleotides read TGTGCCAGTAGTGCCCTATATGGGACAGGGGAGGATTACCATGGCTACACCTTC. Using reference TRBV19 and TRBJ1-2 for the parts outside the CDR3, the full variable domain is DGGITQSPKYLFRKEGQNVTLSCEQNLNHDAMYWYRQDPGQGLRLIYYSQIVNDFQKGDIAEGYSVSREKKESFPLTVTSAQKNPTAFYLCASSALYGTGEDYHGYTFGSGTRLTVV.